The subject of this entry is one T cell receptor beta chain. CDR1 and CDR2 from the germline V gene are SEHNR and FQNEAQ (reference sequence). With 1 base removed from V and 0 bases from J, the gap between germline ends came to 6 bases. This CDR3 spans 14 amino acids. This sample is part of a study of read filtering for tumor transcriptome and immune sequencing. Molecular barcoded adaptors covering alpha/delta and beta/gamma chains were used on approximately 440 ng RNA. TCRdb reprocessed the reads via MiXCR and lists one record per CDR3 protein. The sample holds around 20,000 distinct CDR3 sequences, roughly 23% seen once.

Sequencing used a population of CD138-negative cells sorted from bone marrow. The V and J genes are TRBV7-9 and TRBJ1-1, with D hard to call. This clonotype was obtained from a donor over 35 with multiple myeloma. CDR3 bases: TGTGCCAGCAGCTTAGGAGACCTGAACACTGAAGCTTTCTTT. Amino acid sequence: CASSLGDLNTEAFF.